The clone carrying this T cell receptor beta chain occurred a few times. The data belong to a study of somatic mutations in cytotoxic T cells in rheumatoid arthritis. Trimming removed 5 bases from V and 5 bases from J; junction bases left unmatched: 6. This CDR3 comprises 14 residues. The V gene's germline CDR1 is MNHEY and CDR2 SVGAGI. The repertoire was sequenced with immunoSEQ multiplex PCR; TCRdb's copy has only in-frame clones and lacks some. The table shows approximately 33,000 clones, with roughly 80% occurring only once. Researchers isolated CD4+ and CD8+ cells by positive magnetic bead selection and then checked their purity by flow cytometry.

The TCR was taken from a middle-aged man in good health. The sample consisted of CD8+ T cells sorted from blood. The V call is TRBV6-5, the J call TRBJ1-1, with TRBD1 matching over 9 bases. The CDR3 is CASSPDRGWTEAFF. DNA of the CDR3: TGTGCCAGCAGTCCGGACAGGGGATGGACTGAAGCTTTCTTT.